The rows below give T cell receptor beta chains drawn from one sample of a study of blood T cell repertoires in COVID-19. This table comes from immunoSEQ multiplex PCR, and its TCRdb copy is limited to in-frame clones, with some not included. In the table there are 140,000 to 150,000 clones, roughly 88% of which are singletons. The sample taken for sequencing was PBMCs or T cells enriched from blood (not recorded which). These receptors were obtained from a woman aged 25 to 39 with acute COVID-19. The CDR3 runs from the conserved cysteine through the conserved F or W. A D gene is named only where the DNA matches it firmly. Size is omitted from some rows. Given values are once, few, many or a class for expanded clones.

TRBJ1-5	-	13	-	TRBV24-1	CATSRGEGSPQHF	TGTGCCACCAGTCGGGGGGAGGGTTCGCCCCAGCATTTT
TRBJ2-3	-	14	TRBD2	TRBV27	CASSYGGSGDTQYF	TGTGCCAGCAGTTACGGCGGGAGCGGGGATACGCAGTATTTT
TRBJ1-6	-	13	TRBD1	TRBV27	CASLDRVGSPLHF	TGTGCCAGCCTCGACAGGGTTGGTTCACCCCTCCACTTT
TRBJ2-3	-	12	-	TRBV30	CAWSRGTDTQYF	TGTGCCTGGAGCAGGGGAACAGATACGCAGTATTTT
TRBJ1-6	-	15	-	TRBV28	CASSLGGDRNSPLHF	TGTGCCAGCAGTTTGGGGGGTGATCGCAATTCACCCCTCCACTTT
TRBJ1-1	-	17	-	TRBV5-8	CASSLLRESIMNTEAFF	TGTGCCAGCAGCTTGCTGCGGGAATCCATAATGAACACTGAAGCTTTCTTT
TRBJ1-2	-	14	-	TRBV2	CASSEARGIDGYTF	TGTGCCAGCAGTGAAGCACGCGGGATCGATGGCTACACCTTC
TRBJ2-1	-	11	TRBD2	TRBV28	CASTAGGEQFF	TGTGCCAGCACGGCGGGGGGTGAGCAGTTCTTC
TRBJ2-1	-	12	TRBD1	TRBV19	CASRGRTLEQFF	TGTGCCAGCAGGGGGCGGACTTTGGAGCAGTTCTTC
TRBJ2-7	-	15	TRBD1	TRBV7-3	CASSLTGQGTYEQYF	TGTGCCAGCAGCTTAACGGGACAGGGGACGTACGAGCAGTACTTC
TRBJ2-1	-	16	TRBD2	TRBV2	CASSERLADVYNEQFF	TGTGCCAGCAGTGAGAGACTAGCGGACGTATACAATGAGCAGTTCTTC
TRBJ2-5	-	11	-	TRBV20-1	CSFRNSETQYF	TGCAGTTTCAGGAACTCAGAGACCCAGTACTTC
TRBJ1-2	-	17	-	TRBV5-8	CASSNPSGGGGPYGYTF	TGTGCCAGCAGCAACCCCTCGGGTGGTGGGGGCCCCTATGGCTACACCTTC
TRBJ1-3	-	12	TRBD1	TRBV19	CATTGALGTIYF	TGTGCCACCACAGGGGCCTTGGGCACCATATATTTT
TRBJ1-2	-	11	-	TRBV20-1	CSEVRLYGYTF	TGCAGTGAAGTCAGGCTCTATGGCTACACCTTC
TRBJ1-5	once	15	TRBD1	TRBV19	CASIDRGRSNQPQHF	TGTGCCAGTATTGACAGGGGGCGAAGCAATCAGCCCCAGCATTTT
TRBJ1-1	-	15	TRBD1	TRBV6-5	CASSSSTGVSAEAFF	TGTGCCAGCAGCAGTTCGACAGGGGTCAGCGCTGAAGCTTTCTTT
TRBJ1-4	-	17	-	TRBV5-1	CASSLEGGRRDNEKLFF	TGCGCCAGCAGCTTGGAAGGCGGCAGGAGGGATAATGAAAAACTGTTTTTT
TRBJ1-6	once	11	-	TRBV12-3/TRBV12-4	CASSLGGPLHF	TGTGCCAGCAGTTTGGGGGGGCCCCTCCACTTT
TRBJ2-5	-	14	TRBD2	TRBV28	CASTSGSFVETQYF	TGTGCCAGCACTAGCGGGAGTTTCGTCGAGACCCAGTACTTC
TRBJ2-1	-	15	-	TRBV6-4	CASSDSKEGGNEQFF	TGTGCCAGCAGTGACTCGAAAGAGGGGGGGAATGAGCAGTTCTTC
TRBJ2-1	-	15	TRBD2	TRBV15	CATSSSGRAVDEQFF	TGTGCCACCAGCAGTAGCGGGAGGGCCGTGGATGAGCAGTTCTTC
TRBJ1-5	-	15	TRBD1	TRBV4-3	CASSPTGTFNQPQHF	TGCGCCAGCAGCCCGACAGGGACTTTTAATCAGCCCCAGCATTTT
TRBJ2-7	-	15	TRBD1	TRBV6-2/TRBV6-3	CASSYPGGGLDEQYF	TGTGCCAGCAGTTACCCAGGGGGCGGACTTGACGAGCAGTACTTC
TRBJ1-1	few	13	-	TRBV7-3	CASSLRGDGEAFF	TGTGCCAGCAGCTTGCGGGGGGATGGTGAAGCTTTCTTT
TRBJ2-2	-	16	TRBD2	TRBV10-3	CAISEKLAEGGRELFF	TGTGCCATCAGTGAGAAACTAGCGGAGGGGGGCCGGGAGCTGTTTTTT
TRBJ1-6	-	21	-	TRBV3-1/TRBV3-2	CASSHSLLGQGFFSVQTPLHF	TGTGCCAGCAGCCACTCCCTCTTGGGCCAGGGGTTTTTTTCTGTTCAAACACCCCTCCACTTT
TRBJ1-6	-	19	-	TRBV18	CASSPRRETDSNYNSPLHF	TGTGCCAGCTCACCCCGAAGGGAGACGGACAGTAACTATAATTCACCCCTCCACTTT
TRBJ2-1	-	15	TRBD1	TRBV11-3	CASSFGQGAINEQFF	TGTGCCAGCAGCTTCGGACAGGGGGCTATCAATGAGCAGTTCTTC
TRBJ2-3	-	15	TRBD2	TRBV4-1	CASQNLAGGTDTQYF	TGCGCCAGTCAAAATTTAGCGGGAGGAACAGATACGCAGTATTTT
TRBJ2-1	-	13	-	TRBV30	CAWSPLSVNEQFF	TGTGCCTGGAGTCCCCTTAGTGTCAATGAGCAGTTCTTC
TRBJ2-7	-	15	TRBD2	TRBV18	CASSPPSGTTYEQYF	TGTGCCAGCTCACCACCAAGCGGGACCACCTACGAGCAGTACTTC
TRBJ1-6	-	15	-	TRBV30	CAWSVGQTFNSPLHF	TGTGCCTGGAGTGTAGGACAGACTTTTAATTCACCCCTCCACTTT
TRBJ1-1	-	14	TRBD1	TRBV7-9	CASSLFQGGTEAFF	TGTGCCAGCAGCTTATTCCAGGGGGGCACTGAAGCTTTCTTT
TRBJ1-5	-	15	TRBD1	TRBV19	CASSVTGGSNQPQHF	TGTGCCAGTAGTGTGACAGGGGGCTCCAATCAGCCCCAGCATTTT
TRBJ1-5	once	14	TRBD1	TRBV19	CASSQTGREQPQHF	TGTGCCAGTAGCCAGACAGGGAGAGAGCAGCCCCAGCATTTT
TRBJ1-4	once	17	TRBD1	TRBV27	CASSSGTGTRATEKLFF	TGTGCCAGCAGTTCAGGGACAGGGACACGAGCTACTGAAAAACTGTTTTTT
TRBJ2-2	-	12	TRBD1	TRBV4-3	CASSHDRGALFF	TGCGCCAGCAGCCATGACAGGGGCGCCCTGTTTTTT
TRBJ2-1	-	15	-	TRBV5-1	CASSGAPHSYNEQFF	TGCGCCAGCAGCGGAGCGCCCCACTCCTACAATGAGCAGTTCTTC
TRBJ2-1	-	16	TRBD1	TRBV5-1	CASSSLRDRASNEQFF	TGCGCCAGCAGCTCCCTCCGGGACAGGGCCTCTAATGAGCAGTTCTTC
TRBJ2-1	-	16	TRBD2	TRBV7-9	CASSSLAGVSYNEQFF	TGTGCCAGCAGCTCACTAGCGGGAGTCTCCTACAATGAGCAGTTCTTC
TRBJ1-2	few	13	TRBD1	TRBV28	CATWDRTYYGYTF	TGTGCCACCTGGGACAGGACTTACTATGGCTACACCTTC
TRBJ2-1	once	16	TRBD1	TRBV11-2	CASSLRQGAVDNEQFF	TGTGCCAGCAGCCTCCGACAGGGGGCGGTGGACAATGAGCAGTTCTTC
TRBJ2-7	-	15	-	TRBV15	CATSREGEASYEQYF	TGTGCCACCAGCAGAGAGGGGGAGGCCTCCTACGAGCAGTACTTC
TRBJ2-3	-	15	TRBD1	TRBV6-4	CASSDGTASGDTQYF	TGTGCCAGCAGTGACGGGACAGCCTCGGGGGATACGCAGTATTTT
TRBJ1-4	-	13	-	TRBV10-3	CAPSGTTNEKLFF	TGTGCCCCGTCAGGTACAACTAATGAAAAACTGTTTTTT
TRBJ2-1	-	14	TRBD2	TRBV7-8	CASSPSGGYNEQFF	TGTGCCAGCAGCCCTTCGGGGGGCTACAATGAGCAGTTCTTC
TRBJ1-5	-	13	-	TRBV4-1	CASSQGVGEPQHF	TGCGCCAGCAGCCAAGGGGTTGGAGAGCCCCAGCATTTT
TRBJ2-5	-	13	-	TRBV2	CASTRDTAETQYF	TGTGCCAGCACCAGGGACACGGCAGAGACCCAGTACTTC
TRBJ1-6	-	15	-	TRBV4-3	CASSQDGQQYSPLHF	TGCGCCAGCAGCCAAGATGGGCAGCAATATTCACCCCTCCACTTT
TRBJ2-3	-	16	TRBD1	TRBV11-3	CASSPRTGGGTDTQYF	TGTGCCAGCAGCCCCAGGACAGGGGGGGGCACAGATACGCAGTATTTT
TRBJ2-1	-	15	TRBD2	TRBV6-5	CASSPHRTSGNEQFF	TGTGCCAGCAGTCCCCACCGGACTAGCGGCAATGAGCAGTTCTTC
TRBJ2-3	-	14	-	TRBV6-4	CASSVGGNTDTQYF	TGTGCCAGCAGTGTTGGGGGGAATACAGATACGCAGTATTTT
TRBJ1-2	-	16	-	TRBV4-1	CASSQGRSTVNYGYTF	TGCGCCAGCAGCCAAGGCCGGTCTACGGTTAACTATGGCTACACCTTC
TRBJ2-2	-	16	TRBD1	TRBV28	CASSLRQGIGTGELFF	TGTGCCAGCAGTTTAAGACAGGGAATAGGCACCGGGGAGCTGTTTTTT
TRBJ2-2	-	17	TRBD1	TRBV2	CASSAAGGAKKSGELFF	TGTGCCAGCAGTGCGGCAGGGGGCGCAAAGAAATCAGGGGAGCTGTTTTTT
TRBJ1-5	-	14	-	TRBV7-9	CASSPTGLNQPQHF	TGTGCCAGCAGCCCTACAGGGCTCAATCAGCCCCAGCATTTT
TRBJ2-7	-	15	-	TRBV10-3	CAISGQTKSSYEQYF	TGTGCCATCAGTGGACAGACCAAATCCTCCTACGAGCAGTACTTC
TRBJ2-7	-	14	TRBD2	TRBV2	CASSGLASTYEQYF	TGTGCCAGCAGTGGACTAGCCAGTACCTACGAGCAGTACTTC
TRBJ2-3	-	12	-	TRBV7-9	CASSLQTDTQYF	TGTGCCAGCAGCCTTCAGACAGATACGCAGTATTTT